The T cell receptor beta chain described here comes from a study of T cells and Merkel cell carcinoma outcomes. CDR3 size: 15 residues. V was cut by 0 bases and J by 4 bases, with 13 bases left in between. From germline, CDR1 is MNHEY and CDR2 SVGAGI. Whole-study findings and limits: Reportedly, T-cell repertoire with density predicts Merkel cell carcinoma outcomes.

Worth noting for this clone: Its antigen is undetermined.

Profiled with immunoSEQ multiplex PCR; TCRdb holds only in-frame clones, not every one. The data contain roughly 5,800 clones, around 77% of them singletons. The source of this sequence is a human donor with Merkel cell carcinoma. The sequenced sample was tumor tissue from Merkel cell carcinoma. The chain has TRBV6-5 and TRBJ2-7; possibly TRBD2 for D (6 bases). The CDR3 sequence: CASSYSAGSLYEQYF. The DNA for the CDR3 is TGTGCCAGCAGTTACTCGGCCGGGAGTTTGTACGAGCAGTACTTC.